The entry below gives a single T cell receptor beta chain sequence along with its context. The specificity of this receptor is unknown. No base quality values were provided; no much bigger clone lies one nucleotide off. The CDR3 numbers 14 residues from cysteine through phenylalanine. Just CDR3 DNA is preserved here, 42 bases in frame from base 1. As encoded in the germline V gene, CDR1 is MGHDK while CDR2 is SYGVNS. V and J lose 8 bases and 0 bases, and a span of 10 bases separates them. The library was made by the immunoSEQ multiplex PCR assay. For the multiplex PCR, a mixture combining 60 forward primers for TCR Vbeta segments and 13 reverse primers for TCR Jbeta segments was used. The CDR3 region of rearranged TCR beta genes was amplified from genomic DNA by a multiplex PCR assay. On the Illumina HiSeq System, the amplified TCR beta libraries were sequenced as 87-base-pair reads. The original methods were these. Across the 500 to 750 repertoires, a later analysis counted some 81 million unique TCR beta chains, 9 million to 14 million of which were shared by at least two donors. Raw reads were error-corrected and collapsed into unique sequences by a nearest-neighbor algorithm in which closely related sequences were merged to remove PCR and sequencing errors. V, D and J gene segments were assigned by aligning CDR3 sequences to IMGT reference sequences. For a sequence to be retained, a match of at least six nucleotides to both a V gene segment and a J gene segment was required. Rearrangements were classified as productive when the CDR3 lacked stop codons and remained in frame with V and J, and all other rearrangements were classified as non-productive. Following IMGT convention, CDR3 was defined as the stretch from the second conserved V-encoded cysteine up to the conserved J-encoded phenylalanine. Sequences without an unambiguous match to a single V gene segment were excluded from the earlier analysis of about 600 of the donors. In an earlier analysis of some 590 of the donors, a V segment was called functional when productive rearrangements were above 56.7%, and segregating when the standard deviation between donors exceeded 5%. A statistical classification framework was developed to diagnose cytomegalovirus status using the catalog of TCR beta chain sequences. V and J gene assignment, in a later analysis, came from comparing TCR nucleotide sequences with IMGT/GENE-DB human TR gene sequences. Using the TCRdist pipeline, a later analysis assigned CDR3 sequences along with most-parsimonious VDJ recombination scenarios. In a later analysis, each TCR beta chain was defined by its CDR3 amino acid sequence together with its V-gene family, and reads without a unique V-gene family were excluded. In a later analysis, approximately 590 highly shared, low-generation-probability nucleotide sequences were removed to address suspected cross-contamination and a sequencing artifact. In a later analysis, a clonal expansion index for each public chain was calculated from normalized within-repertoire ranks of inferred template counts. A later analysis computed generation probabilities with a VDJ recombination model fitted to out-of-frame rearrangements, and checked the results against IGoR. Hypergeometric tests were used in a later analysis to score TCR-TCR, TCR-HLA and TCR-CMV co-occurrence, with a repertoire-size bias correction applied to the TCR pairs. False discovery rates were estimated in a later analysis by permuting HLA or CMV assignments 20 times. In a later analysis, co-occurring TCRs were grouped with DBSCAN, and TCRdist sequence similarity was added when clustering was performed within HLA-allele-positive subsets. For co-occurrence clustering, repertoires with fewer than 30,000 or more than 120,000 public chains were excluded, along with roughly 5 repertoires with anomalous nucleotide sharing. As stored in TCRdb, this immuneACCESS dataset retains in-frame rearrangements with V and J assigned. A fraction of the clones does not appear; measured against another copy, unresolved V genes explain less than half of the discrepancy, and the remainder lacks a known reason. That table supplies the V and J calls and clone size; D and trimming were determined from the DNA. Across this sample there are roughly 120,000 clones, with roughly 15% seen only once. Under 2.5% of the sample is held by the ten biggest clonotypes.

This sample stems from a study of cytomegalovirus exposure and HLA in healthy donors (dated by TCRdb to about 2017). Looking at the study overall: In an earlier analysis of about 560 of the donors, 276 Gb of sequence data and 120 million or so unique TCR beta sequences from roughly 190 million T cells were reported. The later analysis used no new phenotypic data to find candidate immune exposures, relying instead on TCR beta sequences and their occurrence across donors. The study was designed to test whether signatures of past pathogen exposure could be identified by cataloging public T cell receptors. To study patterns of TCR occurrence, a later analysis re-analyzed previously published TCR beta repertoires from 500 to 850 donors and added high-resolution HLA genotyping. Across some 400 genotyped donors of the cohort, an average of roughly 230,000 unique TCR beta nucleotide sequences per donor were sequenced, and roughly 20% of those sequences were non-productive. Approximately 330 gigabases of sequencing data and around 90 million unique TCR sequences made up an early release that covered nearly 650 HLA-typed donors. In addition to the first cohort of around 670 subjects, a separate validation cohort of 120 different subjects was used. The genetic ancestry cluster associated with self-reported Caucasian donors included roughly 84% of the 300 to 450 genotyped donors. Donor age, sex, ethnicity and CMV serostatus were compiled alongside the repertoire data. Because of strong linkage in the cohort, four or five DR-DQ haplotypes were treated as single units for association and clustering. The study profiled the T cell repertoires of about 720 subjects by immunosequencing and related them to cytomegalovirus serostatus. To predict cytomegalovirus infection status, the study brought together high-throughput TCR immunosequencing, statistical association of individual TCRs with disease status, and machine learning. An earlier analysis of some 600 of the donors applied high-throughput TCR beta sequencing to assess whether each TCR beta V gene segment acted as functional or pseudogenic. Typing coverage differed by locus: A, B, C, DRB1 and DQB1 were typed in roughly 620-630 donors, DQA1 in about 510, DPA1 in 600 to 610, and DPB1 in around 440. A later genetic analysis took genome-wide SNP genotypes for 398 of the 666 donors and used that subset as a discovery cohort. All discovery cohort repertoires had been generated on a single sequencing platform. HLA typing included class I and class II loci at four-digit resolution. General findings and caveats noted by the study authors: Because some donors lacked HLA typing at each locus, the association tests relied only on the typed subset. Some IMGT-functional V segments, including TRBV6-2 and TRBV6-3, could not be told apart with the 87-base-pair reads, so those segments were excluded. Correlated functional status among segregating V segments might reflect linkage disequilibrium, but an unknown experimental factor could not be ruled out. V-gene and J-gene trimming of TCR beta chains was associated with a missense DCLRE1C variant in a later genetic analysis, and the association was replicated in an independent cohort. The authors suggested that the approach could potentially be generalized to other disease states and immunological phenotypes. Assigning TCR associations to individual alleles was difficult when HLA alleles, especially DR and DQ, strongly co-occurred. Several of the top co-occurrence clusters appeared to be linked to parvovirus B19, influenza, CMV and Epstein-Barr virus, according to a later analysis. In an earlier analysis of approximately 590 of the donors, most TCR beta V segments appeared in productive rearrangements about 87% or about 30% of the time, broadly matching IMGT annotations. In a later analysis, HLA-associated TCR beta chains were found to be more clonally expanded and to have lower generation probabilities than equally common non-associated chains. A later genetic analysis reported fewer N-insertions in productive TCRs among donors in an Asian-associated ancestry cluster than the roughly 640-donor mean. The earlier analysis of 587 of the donors excluded seventeen rarely observed V segments, including chromosome 9 orphons, because counts were too low. CMV serostatus was the only immune exposure information available for the cohort. The cohort was sequenced for TCR beta chains only, and without alpha or paired-chain data the features that could be detected were limited. The presence/absence analyses assumed that sequencing depth was roughly uniform across donors, and that assumption may not be true. The classifier was reported to diagnose cytomegalovirus status with high specificity and sensitivity in both the original and validation cohorts. Most TCR sequences were observed very rarely across donors, whereas some public TCRs were present in many individuals. In the study, 150 to 200 TCR beta chains were listed as associated with cytomegalovirus. Specific HLA alleles were associated with about 17,000 TCR beta sequences at a false discovery rate of 0.05 in a later analysis. A later analysis found that TCR association rates varied across HLA loci, with DRB1 alleles showing the most associated TCRs and HLA-C alleles the fewest. A cluster of highly shared sequence variants was judged likely to be a technical artifact of the sequencing pipeline. In vitro tests confirmed that a few of the cytomegalovirus-associated TCR beta chains recognize cytomegalovirus antigens. According to a later analysis, most CMV-associated TCR beta chains appeared to be HLA-restricted, and the HLA associations seemed to be driven largely by CMV exposure. A further reported finding was that TCR beta sequences accurately predicted the HLA-A and HLA-B alleles for most subjects in the first cohort.

In total, approximately 690 healthy bone marrow donors made up the cohort. Cohort members were all nominally healthy when sampled, although unrecorded immune exposures were likely present. The donor tested CMV seronegative, placing the donor among the 300 to 450 seronegative members of the cohort. Every donor gave a peripheral blood sample, and the peripheral blood mononuclear cells from that sample were used for TCR beta sequencing. Genomic DNA was extracted from the blood cell samples with the Qiagen DNeasy Blood Extraction Kit. Recombination connected TRBV25-1 to TRBJ2-2; a tentative D call is TRBD1 (6 bases match). The clonotype originates from a woman younger than 35 in good health and CMV-seronegative. The sample taken for sequencing was PBMCs. The encoded CDR3 is CASAGTSNTGELFF. DNA sequence: TGTGCCAGCGCCGGGACATCGAACACCGGGGAGCTGTTTTTT.